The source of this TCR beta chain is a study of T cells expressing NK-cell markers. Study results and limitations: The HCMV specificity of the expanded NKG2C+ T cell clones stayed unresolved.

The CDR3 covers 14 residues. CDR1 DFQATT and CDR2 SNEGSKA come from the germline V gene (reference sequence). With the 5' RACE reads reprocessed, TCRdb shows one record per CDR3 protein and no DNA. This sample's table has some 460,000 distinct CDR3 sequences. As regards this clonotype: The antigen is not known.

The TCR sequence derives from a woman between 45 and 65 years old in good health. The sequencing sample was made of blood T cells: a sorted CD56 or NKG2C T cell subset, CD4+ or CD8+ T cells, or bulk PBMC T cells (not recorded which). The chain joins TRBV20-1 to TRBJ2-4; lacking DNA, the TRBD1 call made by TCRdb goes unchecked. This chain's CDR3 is CSARTGGRQNIQYF.